These T cell receptor beta chains were read from a single sample in a study of radiation and T cells in renal cell carcinoma. Here immunoSEQ multiplex PCR was the method, and the copy in TCRdb shows in-frame clones only, minus some. The sample contains 150,000 to 200,000 clones, 88% of which appear only once. Material: blood, obtained from a patient whose treatment included radiotherapy and nephrectomy. These receptors came from a woman in her forties or fifties with renal cell carcinoma. The conserved cysteine and the conserved F or W are not part of the CDR3 here. Some rows have no size entry. The others give once, few or many, or a class for an expanded clone.

TRBJ1-5 | . | TRBV5-5 | ASSLEYSNQPQH
TRBJ1-6 | . | TRBV19 | ASIEIGQDRRLLRSYNSPLH
TRBJ2-7 | . | TRBV30 | AWSPRLAGEQY
TRBJ1-2 | . | TRBV5-1 | ASSLETINYGYT
TRBJ2-1 | once | TRBV5-4 | ASSLGTGGSYNEQF
TRBJ2-1 | few | TRBV2 | ASSEGGIEQF
TRBJ1-4 | . | TRBV5-1 | ASSSPGTNEKLF
TRBJ2-5 | . | TRBV18 | ASSPSRGHETQY
TRBJ1-1 | . | TRBV6-5 | ASSYEGALITEAF
TRBJ2-1 | . | TRBV5-6 | ASSRVLGANEQF
TRBJ1-2 | . | TRBV19 | ASIGGSPFNYGYT
TRBJ2-1 | . | TRBV29-1 | SVEDRQIEQF
TRBJ1-4 | . | TRBV9 | ASSGTGTTNEKLF
TRBJ2-1 | . | TRBV13 | ASSRGTSGGLHSYNEQF
TRBJ2-1 | . | TRBV7-6 | ASSLGPSSYNEQF
TRBJ2-5 | . | TRBV4-2 | ASSQAGAWETQY
TRBJ2-1 | . | TRBV7-9 | ASSYQTVSYNEQF
TRBJ2-5 | . | TRBV7-2 | ASSLWGYRRGTQETQY
TRBJ1-2 | . | TRBV5-6 | ASTPGQWHGYT
TRBJ2-7 | few | TRBV7-9 | ASSPSTDHEQY
TRBJ2-5 | . | TRBV2 | ASNRGVQTQY
TRBJ2-1 | . | TRBV5-1 | ASSLGQNIYNEQF
TRBJ1-1 | . | TRBV28 | ASRSAWEAF
TRBJ1-2 | . | TRBV5-6 | ASSLEGVGNYGYT
TRBJ1-6 | . | TRBV19 | ASTLTGIYNSPLH
TRBJ2-2 | once | TRBV9 | ASSPQASGTGELF
TRBJ2-5 | . | TRBV15 | ATSRIQSSGGFQETQY
TRBJ1-1 | . | TRBV19 | AVRDTVNTEAF
TRBJ1-2 | . | TRBV29-1 | SVEWTGTNYGYT
TRBJ2-6 | once | TRBV9 | ASSEDPGQGLTGANVLT
TRBJ2-7 | once | TRBV27 | ASSHEGNPIEQY
TRBJ1-5 | . | TRBV7-8 | ASSFGGGQAQPQH
TRBJ2-6 | . | TRBV6-6 | ASSLYASGANVLT
TRBJ2-5 | . | TRBV5-4 | ASSLAETGWYNLPTQY
TRBJ1-2 | few | TRBV12-5 | ASGRDPQGGHGYT
TRBJ1-1 | . | TRBV7-9 | ASSWLGVNTEAF
TRBJ1-6 | . | TRBV6-6 | ASSTGTDNSPLH
TRBJ1-1 | . | TRBV29-1 | SASPTLTGVSLQAF
. | . | TRBV6-1 | ASTGQIGVEQY
TRBJ1-1 | . | TRBV18 | ASSLDRATEAF
TRBJ2-7 | . | TRBV9 | ASSVGHTDYEQY
TRBJ1-2 | . | TRBV6-5 | ASSYLLQGANYGYT
TRBJ2-7 | . | TRBV19 | ASTTSPAGEQY
TRBJ2-7 | . | TRBV19 | ASSLNRGSTYEQY
TRBJ1-2 | . | TRBV13 | ASSLRFLYGYT
TRBJ2-1 | . | TRBV10-3 | AIGLAGGQNEQF
TRBJ1-5 | once | TRBV11-3 | ASSLEERDRGSNQPQH
TRBJ2-7 | . | TRBV29-1 | SQKVVEQY
TRBJ2-3 | once | TRBV4-3 | ASSHVSRGAPYTQY
TRBJ1-1 | . | TRBV5-6 | ASSLVRGDTEAF
TRBJ1-6 | few | TRBV30 | AWSNHRDSPLH
TRBJ2-1 | . | TRBV7-3 | ASSLSPTEYEQF
TRBJ1-2 | . | TRBV7-9 | ASSFVPGQGSEGYT
TRBJ2-7 | . | TRBV19 | ASSIFEGSYEQY
TRBJ2-7 | . | TRBV18 | ASSLWPAPGEQY
TRBJ1-4 | few | TRBV4-2 | ASSHGGSATNEKLF
TRBJ2-5 | . | TRBV6-5 | ASREGGGLETQY
TRBJ1-2 | . | TRBV19 | ASSRRTGNPKGYT
TRBJ1-6 | . | TRBV7-9 | ASSRQGLGSPLH